The TCR beta chain under discussion was sequenced for a study of monozygotic twins with inflammatory bowel disease. CDR1 is LGHNA and CDR2 is YNFKEQ in the germline V gene. The CDR3 runs to 13 residues. About this clonotype itself: The antigen is not known.

Broader study findings: Using the inverse Simpson index, IBD patients had lower TCRbeta diversity than healthy co-twins. Sharing of clonotypes with others was lower in IBD patients than in healthy twins, and this was especially so with disease activity. T cell subtypes were not distinguishable in this analysis.

Each UMI, carrying a 6-nucleotide sample barcode, came from template switching. From its re-call of the 5' RACE reads, TCRdb lists each CDR3 protein once, without DNA. Recorded for this sample: 400,000 or so distinct CDR3 sequences. The sequenced sample consisted of blood. The source is a human donor with ulcerative colitis or Crohn's disease, or a healthy co-twin of an affected twin (not recorded which). The rearrangement links TRBV4-2 to TRBJ2-3. The CDR3 here is CASSQDQRDTQYF.